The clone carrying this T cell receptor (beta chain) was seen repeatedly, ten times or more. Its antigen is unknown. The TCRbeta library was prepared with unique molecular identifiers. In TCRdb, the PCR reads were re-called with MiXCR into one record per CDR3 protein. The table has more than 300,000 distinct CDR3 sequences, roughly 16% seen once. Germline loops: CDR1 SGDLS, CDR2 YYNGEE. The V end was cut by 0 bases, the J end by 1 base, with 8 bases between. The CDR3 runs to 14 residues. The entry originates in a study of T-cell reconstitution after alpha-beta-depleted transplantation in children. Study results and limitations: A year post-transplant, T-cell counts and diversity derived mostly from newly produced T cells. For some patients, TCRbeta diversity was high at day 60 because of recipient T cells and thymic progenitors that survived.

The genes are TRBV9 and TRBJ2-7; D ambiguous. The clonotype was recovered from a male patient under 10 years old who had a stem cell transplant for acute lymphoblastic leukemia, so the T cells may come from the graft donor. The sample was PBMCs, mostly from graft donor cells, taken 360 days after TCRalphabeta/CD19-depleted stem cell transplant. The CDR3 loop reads CASSVDPASYEQYF. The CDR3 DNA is TGTGCCAGCAGCGTAGACCCAGCATCCTACGAGCAGTACTTC.